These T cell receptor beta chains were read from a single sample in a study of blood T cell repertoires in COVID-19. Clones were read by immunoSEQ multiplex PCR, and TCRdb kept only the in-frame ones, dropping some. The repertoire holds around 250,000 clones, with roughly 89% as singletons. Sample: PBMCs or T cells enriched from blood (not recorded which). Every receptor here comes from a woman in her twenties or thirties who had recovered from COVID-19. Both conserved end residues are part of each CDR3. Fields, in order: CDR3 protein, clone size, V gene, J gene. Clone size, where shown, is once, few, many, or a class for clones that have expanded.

CASSSLTGKDEKLFF	.	TRBV28	TRBJ1-4
CAISAGEGLQPQHF	.	TRBV10-3	TRBJ1-5
CASSYSGGGQNNEQFF	.	TRBV6-5	TRBJ2-1
CASSQNLLADLYEQYF	once	TRBV4-2	TRBJ2-7
CASSDRQGGGGYTF	.	TRBV6-4	TRBJ1-2
CASSLGGGLELFF	.	TRBV7-9	TRBJ2-2
CASSPGDSNYGYTF	.	TRBV18	TRBJ1-2
CSVDGNYGYTF	once	TRBV29-1	TRBJ1-2
CAIAQREGGDTQYF	.	TRBV10-3	TRBJ2-3
CAIKATQGEETQYF	once	TRBV10-3	TRBJ2-5
CASSVRGRDEAFF	few	TRBV19	TRBJ1-1
CASSQVTSGRGIYNEQFF	.	TRBV4-2	TRBJ2-1
CASSPGTTYQETQYF	.	TRBV7-8	TRBJ2-5
CAISPDRTGKSYEQYF	.	TRBV10-3	TRBJ2-7
CASSLGTGGGYTF	.	TRBV28	TRBJ1-2
CASTPLTSSGNTIYF	.	TRBV7-9	TRBJ1-3
CASSRGTGAKNYGYTF	.	TRBV28	TRBJ1-2
CASSLKGGTEAFF	.	TRBV7-8	TRBJ1-1
CASSKEVRGLYGYTF	few	TRBV21-1	TRBJ1-2
CASSLVGLVGGELFF	.	TRBV7-9	TRBJ2-2
CAISEVIGELFF	.	TRBV10-3	TRBJ2-2
CASSLNQPRTEAFF	.	TRBV28	TRBJ1-1